The rows below give T cell receptor beta chains drawn from one sample of a study of Graves' ophthalmopathy and Graves' hyperthyroidism. MiXCR was run by TCRdb on the multiplex PCR reads, yielding one entry per CDR3 protein. The repertoire includes roughly 480,000 distinct CDR3 sequences, 13% to 15% of them detected once, and around 9.8% sits in the top ten. The sequenced material came from blood. These receptor sequences come from a woman aged 25 to 39 with Graves' ophthalmopathy. Both conserved end residues are part of each CDR3. The order of the fields is V gene, J gene, clone size, CDR3 protein. Clone size, where shown, is once, few, many, or a class for clones that have expanded.

v_gene: TRBV14
j_gene: TRBJ2-5
abundance: few
CDR3aa: CASSLLDREETQYF

v_gene: TRBV12-3/TRBV12-4
j_gene: TRBJ2-7
abundance: many
CDR3aa: CASSSGTGLNEQYF

v_gene: TRBV24-1
j_gene: TRBJ1-5
abundance: many
CDR3aa: CATSDAHRNQPQHF

v_gene: TRBV27
j_gene: TRBJ2-7
abundance: many
CDR3aa: CASSLKGPPGYEQYF

v_gene: TRBV14
j_gene: TRBJ1-1
abundance: -
CDR3aa: CASSQKQGTMNTEAFF

v_gene: TRBV28
j_gene: TRBJ1-1
abundance: many
CDR3aa: CASSKSMNTEAFF

v_gene: TRBV9
j_gene: TRBJ2-3
abundance: -
CDR3aa: CASSVAGTASTDTQYF

v_gene: TRBV12-3/TRBV12-4
j_gene: TRBJ2-7
abundance: many
CDR3aa: CASSSGGLSEQYF

v_gene: TRBV27
j_gene: TRBJ2-7
abundance: many
CDR3aa: CASRTQGAEQYF

v_gene: TRBV28
j_gene: TRBJ2-7
abundance: few
CDR3aa: CASSLTSGRRQYF

v_gene: TRBV20-1
j_gene: TRBJ1-2
abundance: many
CDR3aa: CSAHLQGYGYTF

v_gene: TRBV4-1
j_gene: TRBJ2-4
abundance: many
CDR3aa: CASSRPGQPFHYF

v_gene: TRBV20-1
j_gene: TRBJ1-2
abundance: many
CDR3aa: CSATLPGTANYGYTF

v_gene: TRBV6-5
j_gene: TRBJ2-5
abundance: many
CDR3aa: CASTITDGGETQYF

v_gene: TRBV12-3/TRBV12-4
j_gene: TRBJ1-1
abundance: many
CDR3aa: CASSFQGTGGAIPNTEAFF

v_gene: TRBV11-2
j_gene: TRBJ1-1
abundance: once
CDR3aa: CASTRVWAVRNTEAFF

v_gene: TRBV6-1
j_gene: TRBJ1-1
abundance: many
CDR3aa: CASSDSGRGAFF

v_gene: TRBV12-3/TRBV12-4
j_gene: TRBJ2-7
abundance: many
CDR3aa: CASSGLLSPPLSEQYF

v_gene: TRBV24-1
j_gene: TRBJ2-5
abundance: many
CDR3aa: CATSDSGQGGRETQYF

v_gene: TRBV28
j_gene: TRBJ1-6
abundance: many
CDR3aa: CASLTGYNSPLHF

v_gene: TRBV13
j_gene: TRBJ1-2
abundance: -
CDR3aa: CASSLPRGPEGYTF

v_gene: TRBV20-1
j_gene: TRBJ1-5
abundance: many
CDR3aa: CSASYSVNQPQHF

v_gene: TRBV20-1
j_gene: TRBJ2-5
abundance: many
CDR3aa: CSARDPLAGTHQETQYF

v_gene: TRBV10-3
j_gene: TRBJ2-4
abundance: many
CDR3aa: CANSASGGAGDIQYF

v_gene: TRBV12-3/TRBV12-4
j_gene: TRBJ1-2
abundance: many
CDR3aa: CASSEGTRLSYGYTF

v_gene: TRBV7-8
j_gene: TRBJ2-5
abundance: -
CDR3aa: CASSLGALRFGETQYF

v_gene: TRBV11-1
j_gene: TRBJ1-2
abundance: -
CDR3aa: CASSAYRGEHGYTF

v_gene: TRBV6-1
j_gene: TRBJ1-1
abundance: many
CDR3aa: CASRTRTGSGPEAFF

v_gene: TRBV6-2/TRBV6-3
j_gene: TRBJ2-2
abundance: many
CDR3aa: CASSSGRTGELFF

v_gene: TRBV28
j_gene: TRBJ2-7
abundance: many
CDR3aa: CASSSGSAIEPYEQYF

v_gene: TRBV28
j_gene: TRBJ1-5
abundance: many
CDR3aa: CASSLWGQGGQPQHF

v_gene: TRBV28
j_gene: TRBJ1-1
abundance: many
CDR3aa: CASSQPVHRMNTEAFF

v_gene: TRBV28
j_gene: TRBJ2-4
abundance: few
CDR3aa: CASSSPGLAGEF

v_gene: TRBV6-2/TRBV6-3
j_gene: TRBJ2-7
abundance: many
CDR3aa: CASSSGQGHYEQYF

v_gene: TRBV6-5
j_gene: TRBJ1-1
abundance: -
CDR3aa: CASSYSHLNTEAFF

v_gene: TRBV28
j_gene: TRBJ2-7
abundance: many
CDR3aa: CASSLLGRVYEQYF

v_gene: TRBV7-2
j_gene: TRBJ1-2
abundance: many
CDR3aa: CASSLGGAGDYGYTF

v_gene: TRBV4-1
j_gene: TRBJ2-5
abundance: many
CDR3aa: CASSQTGTSETQYF

v_gene: TRBV6-5
j_gene: TRBJ1-1
abundance: many
CDR3aa: CASGYDVVRWGTEAFF

v_gene: TRBV28
j_gene: TRBJ1-3
abundance: few
CDR3aa: CASSSLISGNTIYF

v_gene: TRBV5-5
j_gene: TRBJ1-5
abundance: many
CDR3aa: CASSPRTGENQPQHF

v_gene: TRBV12-3/TRBV12-4
j_gene: TRBJ2-3
abundance: -
CDR3aa: CASSPNSGGTDTQYF

v_gene: TRBV12-5
j_gene: TRBJ2-7
abundance: -
CDR3aa: CATLGISSYELYF

v_gene: TRBV19
j_gene: TRBJ1-1
abundance: -
CDR3aa: CASSPTGETEAFF

v_gene: TRBV28
j_gene: TRBJ1-6
abundance: many
CDR3aa: CASRTQGNNSPLHF

v_gene: TRBV19
j_gene: TRBJ2-4
abundance: -
CDR3aa: CASSIRQKNIQYF

v_gene: TRBV2
j_gene: TRBJ2-2
abundance: many
CDR3aa: CASRVSGANTGELFF